What follows describes a single T cell receptor (beta chain). Other DNA sequences in the same sample also yield this CDR3. Germline V gene lookup returns CDR1 KGHSH and CDR2 LQKENI. CDR3 length: 14 residues. Trimming left V 0 bases short and J 0 bases short, with 6 bases between. The source of the sample is a study of shared clonotypes between healthy human individuals. Overall study context: CD4 naive and memory got three plates each, CD8 naive two, CD8 memory one.

Naive CD8 cells lacked CD45RO and underwent positive selection for CCR7, leaving out terminally differentiated effector memory CD45RA+ cells. Genomic DNA of every subset was divided equally among multiple immunoSEQ plates. Repertoires were generated with immunoSEQ multiplex PCR, while TCRdb's copy carries only in-frame clones and drops some. There are about 2 million clones in the sample; just under 95% occur only once, and 1.2% lies in the top ten. V and J are TRBV18 and TRBJ2-7; D may be TRBD1 (6 bases). Sequenced sample: naive CD8+ T cells sorted from blood. This TCR was sampled from a young man in good health. CDR3: CASSPPTGSYEQYF. The CDR3 DNA follows: TGTGCCAGCTCACCACCGACAGGCTCCTACGAGCAGTACTTC.